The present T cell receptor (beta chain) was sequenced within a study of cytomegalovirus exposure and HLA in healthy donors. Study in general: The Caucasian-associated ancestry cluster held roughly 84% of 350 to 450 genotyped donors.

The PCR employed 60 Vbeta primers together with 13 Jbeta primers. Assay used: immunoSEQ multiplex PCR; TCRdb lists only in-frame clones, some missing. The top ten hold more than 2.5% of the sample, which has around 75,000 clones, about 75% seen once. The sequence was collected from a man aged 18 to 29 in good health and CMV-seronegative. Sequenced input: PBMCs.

This CDR3 reads CASSVEGRGPGELFF. As DNA, the CDR3 is TGTGCCAGCAGCGTAGAGGGCAGGGGTCCCGGGGAGCTGTTTTTT. This chain connects TRBV9 to TRBJ2-2; TRBD1 might be the D (6 bases). The CDR3 contains 15 residues. The V and J ends lost 0 bases and 6 bases respectively, with 12 bases between them. CDR1 is SGDLS and CDR2 is YYNGEE in the germline V gene.